Sequencing of this TCR beta chain was carried out in a study of molecular identifiers for immune sequencing clone quantification. As for the study in general: Naive CD8 cell RNA, from around 20,000 or 100,000 cells, was split five ways in replicates, with four sequenced.

TCRdb reanalysed the PCR reads using MiXCR and keeps one entry per CDR3 protein. The data show approximately 680,000 distinct CDR3 sequences, less than 30% seen once. This clonotype was recorded at least ten times. Its cognate antigen is unknown. This CDR3 has 15 residues. Trimming removed 5 bases at V and 0 bases at J, with 14 bases between. Per germline, CDR1 MGHRA and CDR2 YSYEKL. Whole-study findings and limits: Identical barcode-sharing TCR molecules could lead to underestimated sizes for highly expanded clones. Clones exceeding 20 RNA copies carried over 97% of effector molecules but under 1% of naive-cell molecules.

This chain joins TRBV4-1 and TRBJ2-7, with D maybe TRBD1 (6 bases). The sequenced material came from naive CD8+ T cells from blood, with Jurkat cell RNA spiked in. Subset of the sample: FACS-sorted CD8+CD4-CCR7+CD45RA+ naive T cells. This clonotype originated in a human donor in good health. Some libraries in this study had Jurkat cell RNA spiked in. CDR3: CASSYDRTSSYEQYF. The CDR3 DNA is TGCGCCAGCAGCTACGACAGGACCAGCTCCTACGAGCAGTACTTC.